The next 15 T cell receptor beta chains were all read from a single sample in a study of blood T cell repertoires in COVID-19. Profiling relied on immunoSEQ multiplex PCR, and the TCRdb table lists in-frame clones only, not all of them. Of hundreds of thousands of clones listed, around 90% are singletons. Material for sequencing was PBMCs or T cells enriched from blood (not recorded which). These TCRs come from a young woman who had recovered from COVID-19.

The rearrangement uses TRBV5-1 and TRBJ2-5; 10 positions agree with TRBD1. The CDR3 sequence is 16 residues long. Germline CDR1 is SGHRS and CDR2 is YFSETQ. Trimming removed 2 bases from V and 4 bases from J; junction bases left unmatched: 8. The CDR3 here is CASSLSGTGVRETQYF. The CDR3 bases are TGCGCCAGCAGCTTATCCGGGACAGGGGTGCGAGAGACCCAGTACTTC.

The CDR3 spells CASSFSSSYEQYF. The CDR3 DNA sequence: TGTGCCAGCAGTTTTAGTAGCTCCTACGAGCAGTACTTC. The J gene is TRBJ2-7, the V gene TRBV12-3 or TRBV12-4; D gene uncertain. The CDR3 length is 13 residues. Trimming took off 3 bases at V and 0 bases at J, with 6 bases between the two ends.

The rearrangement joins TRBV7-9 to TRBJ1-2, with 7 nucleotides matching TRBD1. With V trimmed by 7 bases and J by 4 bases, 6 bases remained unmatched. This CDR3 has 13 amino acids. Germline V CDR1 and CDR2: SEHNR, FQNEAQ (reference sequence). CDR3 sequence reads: CASNQQGIYGYTF. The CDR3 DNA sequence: TGTGCCAGCAACCAACAGGGGATCTATGGCTACACCTTC.

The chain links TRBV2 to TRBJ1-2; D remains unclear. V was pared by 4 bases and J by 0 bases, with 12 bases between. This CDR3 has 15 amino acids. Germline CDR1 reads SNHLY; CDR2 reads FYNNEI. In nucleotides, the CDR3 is TGTGCCAGCAGTGTCGCCTCAGCGACTAACTATGGCTACACCTTC. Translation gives CASSVASATNYGYTF.

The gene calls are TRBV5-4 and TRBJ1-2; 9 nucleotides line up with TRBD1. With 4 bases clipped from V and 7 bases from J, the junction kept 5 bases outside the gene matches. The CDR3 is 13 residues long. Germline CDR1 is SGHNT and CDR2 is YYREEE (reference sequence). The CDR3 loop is CASSPGTGPGYTF. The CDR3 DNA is TGTGCCAGCAGCCCCGGGACAGGGCCTGGCTACACCTTC. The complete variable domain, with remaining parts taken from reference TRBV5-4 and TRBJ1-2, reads ETGVTQSPTHLIKTRGQQVTLRCSSQSGHNTVSWYQQALGQGPQFIFQYYREEENGRGNFPPRFSGLQFPNYSSELNVNALELDDSALYLCASSPGTGPGYTFGSGTRLTVV.

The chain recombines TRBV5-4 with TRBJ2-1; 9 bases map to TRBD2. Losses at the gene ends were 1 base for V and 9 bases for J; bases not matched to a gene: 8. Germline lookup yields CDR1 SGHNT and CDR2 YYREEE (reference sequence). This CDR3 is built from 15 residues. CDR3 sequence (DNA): TGTGCCAGCAGCTTGCTGGCGGGGGGGGAGGGTGAGCAGTTCTTC. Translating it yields CASSLLAGGEGEQFF.

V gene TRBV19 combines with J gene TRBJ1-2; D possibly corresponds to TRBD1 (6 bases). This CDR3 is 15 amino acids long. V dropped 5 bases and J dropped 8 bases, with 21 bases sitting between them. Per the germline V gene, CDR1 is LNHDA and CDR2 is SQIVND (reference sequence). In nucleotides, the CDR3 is TGTGCCAGTAGTCCTACCCCCCAAGGGGGTAGCGGCTACACCTTC. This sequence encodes CASSPTPQGGSGYTF.

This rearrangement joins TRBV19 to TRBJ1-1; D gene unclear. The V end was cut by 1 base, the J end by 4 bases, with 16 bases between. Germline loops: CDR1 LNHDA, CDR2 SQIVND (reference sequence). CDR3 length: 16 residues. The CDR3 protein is CASSIAGEGRATEAFF. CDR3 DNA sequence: TGTGCCAGTAGTATAGCTGGCGAGGGAAGAGCCACTGAAGCTTTCTTT. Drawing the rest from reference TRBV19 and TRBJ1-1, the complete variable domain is DGGITQSPKYLFRKEGQNVTLSCEQNLNHDAMYWYRQDPGQGLRLIYYSQIVNDFQKGDIAEGYSVSREKKESFPLTVTSAQKNPTAFYLCASSIAGEGRATEAFFGQGTRLTVV.

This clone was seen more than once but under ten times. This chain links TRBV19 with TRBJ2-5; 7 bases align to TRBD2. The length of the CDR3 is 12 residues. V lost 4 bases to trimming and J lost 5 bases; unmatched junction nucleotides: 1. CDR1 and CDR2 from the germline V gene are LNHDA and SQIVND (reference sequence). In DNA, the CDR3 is TGTGCCAGTAGTAGGGGGGGGGAGACCCAGTACTTC. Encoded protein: CASSRGGETQYF. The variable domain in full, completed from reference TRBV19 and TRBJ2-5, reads DGGITQSPKYLFRKEGQNVTLSCEQNLNHDAMYWYRQDPGQGLRLIYYSQIVNDFQKGDIAEGYSVSREKKESFPLTVTSAQKNPTAFYLCASSRGGETQYFGPGTRLLVL.

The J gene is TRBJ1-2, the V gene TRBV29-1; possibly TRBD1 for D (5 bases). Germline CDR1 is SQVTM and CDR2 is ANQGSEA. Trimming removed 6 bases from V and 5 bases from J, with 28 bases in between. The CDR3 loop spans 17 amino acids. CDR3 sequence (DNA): TGCAGCGTCGGAAGATCTACCGGACGGGGGGGAAATTATGGCTACACCTTC. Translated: CSVGRSTGRGGNYGYTF. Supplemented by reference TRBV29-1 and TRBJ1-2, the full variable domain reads SAVISQKPSRDICQRGTSLTIQCQVDSQVTMMFWYRQQPGQSLTLIATANQGSEATYESGFVIDKFPISRPNLTFSTLTVSNMSPEDSSIYLCSVGRSTGRGGNYGYTFGSGTRLTVV.

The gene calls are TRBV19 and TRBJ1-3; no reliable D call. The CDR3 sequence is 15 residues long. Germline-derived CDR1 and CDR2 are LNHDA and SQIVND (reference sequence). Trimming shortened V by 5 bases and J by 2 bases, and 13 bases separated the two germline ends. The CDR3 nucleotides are TGTGCCAGTAGTCTATCGGGAGGGACTGGAAACACCATATATTTT. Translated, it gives CASSLSGGTGNTIYF.

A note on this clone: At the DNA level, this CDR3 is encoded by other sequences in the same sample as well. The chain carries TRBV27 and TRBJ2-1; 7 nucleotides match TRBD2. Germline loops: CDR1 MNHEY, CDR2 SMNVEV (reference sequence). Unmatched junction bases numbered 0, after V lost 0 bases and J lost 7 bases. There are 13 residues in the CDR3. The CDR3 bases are TGTGCCAGCAGTTTATCCGGGGGGAATGAGCAGTTCTTC. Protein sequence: CASSLSGGNEQFF.

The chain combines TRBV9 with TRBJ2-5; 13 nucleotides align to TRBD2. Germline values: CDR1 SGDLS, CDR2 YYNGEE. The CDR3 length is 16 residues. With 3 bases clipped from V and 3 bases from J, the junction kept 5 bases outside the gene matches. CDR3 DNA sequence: TGTGCCAGCAGCGCGGGACTAGCGGGAATCAAAGAGACCCAGTACTTC. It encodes CASSAGLAGIKETQYF. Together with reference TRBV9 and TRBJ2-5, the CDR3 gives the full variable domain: DSGVTQTPKHLITATGQRVTLRCSPRSGDLSVYWYQQSLDQGLQFLIQYYNGEERAKGNILERFSAQQFPDLHSELNLSSLELGDSALYFCASSAGLAGIKETQYFGPGTRLLVL.

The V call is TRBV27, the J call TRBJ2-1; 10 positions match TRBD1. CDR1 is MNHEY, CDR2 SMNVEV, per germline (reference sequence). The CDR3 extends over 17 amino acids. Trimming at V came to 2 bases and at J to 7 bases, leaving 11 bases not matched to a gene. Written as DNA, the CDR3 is TGTGCCAGCAGTTTAGGGCCCGAGGGACAGGGGAGGAATGAGCAGTTCTTC. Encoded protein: CASSLGPEGQGRNEQFF.

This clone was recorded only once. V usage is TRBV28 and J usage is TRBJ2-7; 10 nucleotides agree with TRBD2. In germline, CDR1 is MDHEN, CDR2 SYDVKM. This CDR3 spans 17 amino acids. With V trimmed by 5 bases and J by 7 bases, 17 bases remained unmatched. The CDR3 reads CASSPAKGLAVAREQYF. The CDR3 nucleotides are TGTGCCAGCAGTCCAGCAAAAGGACTAGCGGTCGCCAGGGAGCAGTACTTC.